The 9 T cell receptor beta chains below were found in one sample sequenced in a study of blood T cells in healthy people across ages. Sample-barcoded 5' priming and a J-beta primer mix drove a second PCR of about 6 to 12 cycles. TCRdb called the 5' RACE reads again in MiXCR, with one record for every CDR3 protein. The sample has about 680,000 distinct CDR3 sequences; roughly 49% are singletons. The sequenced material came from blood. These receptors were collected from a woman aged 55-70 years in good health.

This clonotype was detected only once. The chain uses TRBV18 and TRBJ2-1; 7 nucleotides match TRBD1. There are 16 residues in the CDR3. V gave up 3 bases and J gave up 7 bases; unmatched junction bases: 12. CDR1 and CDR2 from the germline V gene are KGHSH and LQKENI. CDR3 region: CASSPLPDRVGNEQFF. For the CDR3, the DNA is TGTGCCAGCTCACCCCTCCCAGACAGGGTGGGGAATGAGCAGTTCTTC.

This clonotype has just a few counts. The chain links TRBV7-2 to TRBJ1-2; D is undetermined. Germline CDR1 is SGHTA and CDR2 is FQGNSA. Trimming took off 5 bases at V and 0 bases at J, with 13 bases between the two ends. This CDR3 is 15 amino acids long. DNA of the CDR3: TGTGCCAGCAGCCTCTGGAATGTGGCTAACTATGGCTACACCTTC. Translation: CASSLWNVANYGYTF.

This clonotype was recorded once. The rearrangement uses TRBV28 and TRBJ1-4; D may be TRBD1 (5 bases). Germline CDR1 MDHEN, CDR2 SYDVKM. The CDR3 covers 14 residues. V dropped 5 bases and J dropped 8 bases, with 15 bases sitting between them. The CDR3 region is CASSLTGRGEKLFF. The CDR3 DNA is TGTGCCAGCAGTCTTACGGGACGAGGAGAAAAACTGTTTTTT.

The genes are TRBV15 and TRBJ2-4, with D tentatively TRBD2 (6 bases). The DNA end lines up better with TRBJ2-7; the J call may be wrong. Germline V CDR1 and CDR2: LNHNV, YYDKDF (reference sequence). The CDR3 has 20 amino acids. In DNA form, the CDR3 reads TGTGCCACCAGCAGATATCCCCCCGGACCCCGGGACTGGGGCTTCTACGAGCAGTACTTC. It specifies CATSRYPPGPRDWGFYEQYF.

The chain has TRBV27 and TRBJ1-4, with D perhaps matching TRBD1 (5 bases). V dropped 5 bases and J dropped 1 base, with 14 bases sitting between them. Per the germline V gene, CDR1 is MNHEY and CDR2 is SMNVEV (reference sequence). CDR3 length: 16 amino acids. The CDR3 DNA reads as TGTGCCAGCAGTCCCTCGTTGGGGGTAACTAATGAAAAACTGTTTTTT. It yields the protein CASSPSLGVTNEKLFF.

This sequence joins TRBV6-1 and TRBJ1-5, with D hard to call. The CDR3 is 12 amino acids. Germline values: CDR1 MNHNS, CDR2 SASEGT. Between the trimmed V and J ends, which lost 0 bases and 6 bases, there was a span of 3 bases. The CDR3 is CASSEAGQPQHF. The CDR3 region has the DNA TGTGCCAGCAGTGAAGCAGGTCAGCCCCAGCATTTT.

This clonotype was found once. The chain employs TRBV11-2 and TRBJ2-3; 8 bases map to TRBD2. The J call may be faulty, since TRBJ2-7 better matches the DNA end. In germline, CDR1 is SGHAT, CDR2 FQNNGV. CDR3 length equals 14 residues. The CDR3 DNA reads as TGTGCCAGCACCGCAGCGGGGGCAGCACCCGAGCAGTACTTC. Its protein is CASTAAGAAPEQYF.

CDR3 sequence reads: CASSGDGRSNQPQHF. CDR3 bases: TGTGCCAGCAGCGGAGACGGCCGTTCAAATCAGCCCCAGCATTTT. The genes are TRBV9 and TRBJ1-5, with D uncertain. V was shortened by 3 bases and J by 4 bases, with 14 bases between the two germline ends. Germline assignment: CDR1 SGDLS and CDR2 YYNGEE. CDR3 length: 15 residues.

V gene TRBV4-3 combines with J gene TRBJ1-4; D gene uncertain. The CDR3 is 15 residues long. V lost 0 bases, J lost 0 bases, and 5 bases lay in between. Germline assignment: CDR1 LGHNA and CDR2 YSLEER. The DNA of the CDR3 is TGCGCCAGCAGCCAAGAACTGGCAACTAATGAAAAACTGTTTTTT. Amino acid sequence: CASSQELATNEKLFF.